A selection of T cell receptor beta chains follows, all from one sample in a study of CD8+ T cells in alopecia areata. Sequencing was performed with immunoSEQ multiplex PCR; in TCRdb, only in-frame clones are kept and a portion is missing. Of about 76,000 clones listed, around 67% were seen once; the top ten hold about 20%. Sequences were derived from CD8+ T cells sorted from blood, sampled at week 24, from a patient treated with tofacitinib. The receptors were gathered from a human donor with alopecia areata. Both conserved end residues are part of each CDR3. D genes are given only for firm matches. Expanded clones are given a class, and other clones once, few, many or no size at all.

clone_size,d_call,j_call,v_call,cdr3_nt,cdr3_aa
-,-,TRBJ1-1,TRBV30,TGTGCCTGGAGTGTCTCGTCCGTAGGCAACACTGAAGCTTTCTTT,CAWSVSSVGNTEAFF
-,-,TRBJ2-7,TRBV27,TGTGCCAGCAGTTTCACAGGACAACTAGGGTCCGAGCAGTACTTC,CASSFTGQLGSEQYF
-,-,TRBJ1-1,TRBV14,TGTGCCAGCAGCCCATTCATGAACACTGAAGCTTTCTTT,CASSPFMNTEAFF
-,TRBD2,TRBJ2-7,TRBV29-1,TGCAGCGTTACTGGACTAGCGGGATTCTACGAGCAGTACTTC,CSVTGLAGFYEQYF
-,TRBD2,TRBJ2-1,TRBV7-6,TGTGCCAGCAGCTCGGGACTAGCGGGAGGGCCGGGTGAGCAGTTCTTC,CASSSGLAGGPGEQFF
-,-,TRBJ1-1,TRBV7-9,TGTGCCAGCAGCTTAGCGCTCAACCTATTGAACACTGAAGCTTTCTTT,CASSLALNLLNTEAFF
-,TRBD1,TRBJ1-4,TRBV29-1,TGCAGCGGCCGGGACAGGGGTGACGAAAAACTGTTTTTT,CSGRDRGDEKLFF
-,TRBD1,TRBJ2-7,TRBV29-1,TGCAGCGTTCGGGACAGAGAAACCTACGAGCAGTACTTC,CSVRDRETYEQYF
-,-,TRBJ1-5,TRBV30,TGTGCCTGGAGTTCGGGGGTGGGCAATCAGCCCCAGCATTTT,CAWSSGVGNQPQHF
-,-,TRBJ2-3,TRBV27,TGTGCCAGCATTCATTCAGATACGCAGTATTTT,CASIHSDTQYF
-,-,TRBJ2-7,TRBV6-5,TGTGCCAGCAGTTATTCGGTGGGGTTCCTCAGCTACGAGCAGTACTTC,CASSYSVGFLSYEQYF
-,-,TRBJ1-3,TRBV29-1,TGCAGCGTTGACGATGGGAATGGAAACACCATATATTTT,CSVDDGNGNTIYF
few,-,TRBJ2-3,TRBV15,TGTGCCACCAGCAGAGGTGAGGGGCAGTCAGATACGCAGTATTTT,CATSRGEGQSDTQYF
few,-,TRBJ2-7,TRBV29-1,TGCAGCGTGGCCCCCCAGGCGAGCTCCTACGAGCAGTACTTC,CSVAPQASSYEQYF
-,-,TRBJ2-5,TRBV25-1,TGTGCCAGCAGTGACTCTCCAGGTTTTTTCGAGACCCAGTACTTC,CASSDSPGFFETQYF
-,-,TRBJ2-5,TRBV10-3,TGTGCCATCAGTGAGTCAACAAGGTACCAAGAGACCCAGTACTTC,CAISESTRYQETQYF
-,-,TRBJ2-2,TRBV4-1,TGCGCCAGCAGCCAAGAGGCGTCCGGGGAGCTGTTTTTT,CASSQEASGELFF
-,TRBD1,TRBJ1-2,TRBV7-2,TGTGCCAGCAGCTTTCCTAGACCCCTCGGCGGGACAGGGAATGGCTACACCTTC,CASSFPRPLGGTGNGYTF
-,-,TRBJ2-1,TRBV6-1,TGTGCCACTTCACCCGGCTTCTTC,CATSPGFF
few,-,TRBJ1-1,TRBV5-8,TGTGCCAGCAGCTCGGCCCAGAACACTGAAGCTTTCTTT,CASSSAQNTEAFF
-,-,TRBJ2-1,TRBV4-1,TGCGCCAGCAGCCAAGTGGGACCGACCGCGTACAATGAGCAGTTCTTC,CASSQVGPTAYNEQFF
-,TRBD2,TRBJ2-3,TRBV6-1,TGTGCCAGCAGTGGACTAGCGGGGCAATCAGATACGCAGTATTTT,CASSGLAGQSDTQYF
many,-,TRBJ2-2,TRBV7-9,TGTGCCAGCAGCTTAACAAACACCGGGGAGCTGTTTTTT,CASSLTNTGELFF
few,TRBD1,TRBJ2-7,TRBV11-2,TGTGCCAGCAGCTTCCCCGGGACAGATTACGAGCAGTACTTC,CASSFPGTDYEQYF
-,-,TRBJ2-2,TRBV27,TGTGCCAGCAGCCCCGGGACGGCGAACACCGGGGAGCTGTTTTTT,CASSPGTANTGELFF
-,-,TRBJ2-1,TRBV27,TGTGCCAGCAGTTCCCCGGGTTCGTACTCTAATGAGCAGTTCTTC,CASSSPGSYSNEQFF
-,-,TRBJ2-2,TRBV4-1,TGCGCCAGCAGCCACCCGAGCCGGGCTACTACGAACACCGGGGAGCTGTTTTTT,CASSHPSRATTNTGELFF
-,-,TRBJ2-7,TRBV10-2,TGCGCCAGACATACTACACCGCTAGGACCCTACGAGCAGTACTTC,CARHTTPLGPYEQYF
few,-,TRBJ2-3,TRBV7-9,TGTGCCAGCAGCTTAGGGATTACCGTAGATACGCAGTATTTT,CASSLGITVDTQYF
-,-,TRBJ2-1,TRBV4-3,TGCGCCAGCAGCCAAGATGACGTTAGCTCCTACAATGAGCAGTTCTTC,CASSQDDVSSYNEQFF